A selection of T cell receptor beta chains follows, all from one sample in a study of T-cell memory formation after mild COVID-19. TCRdb reprocessed the 5' RACE reads via MiXCR and lists one record per CDR3 protein. Of about 110,000 distinct CDR3 sequences in the sample, 13% to 15% were seen once. Material: PBMCs or a T cell subset sorted from them (not recorded which). The source is a man between 18 and 35 years old who had mild COVID-19 (a few samples of this study predate the infection). Cell type and time point are not known. CDR3s include the opening cysteine and the closing phenylalanine or tryptophan. The D gene is left open where the match is weak. Clone size, where shown, is once, few, many, or a class for clones that have expanded.

V	D	size	J	CDR3	DNA
TRBV10-3	.	many	TRBJ1-5	CAIRAGVSNQPQHF	TGTGCCATCAGGGCGGGAGTGAGCAATCAGCCCCAGCATTTT
TRBV6-4	TRBD2	many	TRBJ2-1	CASSDSAGGYNEQFF	TGTGCCAGCAGTGACTCAGCGGGGGGGTACAATGAGCAGTTCTTC
TRBV5-1	TRBD1	.	TRBJ2-3	CASSFGGQGNTDTQYF	TGCGCCAGCAGCTTCGGGGGACAGGGGAACACAGATACGCAGTATTTT
TRBV6-5	TRBD1	few	TRBJ1-1	CASSYSGTGEAFF	TGTGCCAGCAGTTACTCAGGGACAGGTGAAGCTTTCTTT
TRBV4-3	TRBD2	few	TRBJ2-3	CASSQALAGEADTQYF	TGCGCCAGCAGCCAGGCACTAGCGGGGGAGGCAGATACGCAGTATTTT
TRBV25-1	TRBD1	few	TRBJ1-2	CASSASIRTGGSVYGYTF	TGTGCCAGCAGTGCCTCGATACGGACAGGGGGGTCGGTCTATGGCTACACCTTC
TRBV6-5	TRBD2	few	TRBJ2-7	CASSYVPSGEQYF	TGTGCCAGCAGTTACGTTCCTAGCGGCGAGCAGTACTTC
TRBV27	.	few	TRBJ2-1	CASSLGRVNEQFF	TGTGCCAGCAGTTTAGGCAGGGTCAATGAGCAGTTCTTC
TRBV15	TRBD1	.	TRBJ1-5	CATSRRGTGNQPQHF	TGTGCCACCAGCAGGCGGGGGACAGGGAATCAGCCCCAGCATTTT
TRBV5-4	.	.	TRBJ2-1	CASSVRGASYNEQFF	TGTGCCAGCAGTGTTCGGGGGGCCTCCTACAATGAGCAGTTCTTC
TRBV7-9	TRBD1	few	TRBJ2-7	CASSLRTGVCF	TGTGCCAGCAGCTTGCGGACAGGGGTGTGCTTC
TRBV6-5	.	.	TRBJ1-5	CASSVQGEQPQHF	TGTGCCAGCAGCGTACAGGGTGAGCAGCCCCAGCATTTT
TRBV6-5	.	.	TRBJ2-2	CASSYSARELFF	TGTGCCAGCAGTTACTCCGCCCGGGAGCTGTTTTTT
TRBV7-9	.	few	TRBJ2-1	CASRLTEYNEQFF	TGTGCCAGCAGGCTAACGGAATACAATGAGCAGTTCTTC